The clone carrying this T cell receptor (beta chain) was observed a handful of times. MiXCR was run by TCRdb on the RT-PCR reads, yielding one entry per CDR3 protein. The table shows some 540,000 distinct CDR3 sequences, with around a quarter occurring only once. This record comes from a study of response to subunit inactivated influenza vaccine. Unmatched junction bases numbered 8, after V lost 0 bases and J lost 7 bases. This CDR3 contains 15 residues. Germline lookup yields CDR1 KGHSH and CDR2 LQKENI. The same specimen was also included in a second study, on T cells expressing NK-cell markers. From that report: With UMIs, 5'RACE template switching was used to make TCR beta cDNA. The TCR beta repertoires were obtained from sorted CD3+CD56+NKG2C+, CD3+CD56+NKG2C- and CD3+CD56-NKG2C+ T cells. In several experiments, sorting was confined to alpha-beta TCR T cells through use of an anti-gamma-delta TCR antibody.

V is TRBV18 and J is TRBJ2-7; 8 bases align to TRBD1. The sample here was CD4+ T cells sorted from PBMCs, taken 12 days after vaccination. The sequence derives from a man over 45 who received an inactivated influenza vaccine. CDR3 amino acids: CASSPPSWDRSEQYF. The CDR3 nucleotides are TGTGCCAGCTCACCACCTTCCTGGGACAGGAGTGAGCAGTACTTC.